Listed below are T cell receptor beta chains from one sample, sequenced in a study of T cell changes during pregnancy in multiple sclerosis. The method was immunoSEQ multiplex PCR; TCRdb's version includes in-frame clones alone and lacks a portion of them. The table includes roughly 39,000 clones, around nine tenths detected once. The material sequenced was CD4+ T cells from peripheral blood mononuclear cells, taken in the first trimester of pregnancy. The receptors derive from a female donor in good health, enrolled as a control in a pregnancy study. Each CDR3 is given without its conserved first and last residue. The order of the fields is CDR3 protein, J gene, V gene.

ASSSPGQGSNTGELF | TRBJ2-2 | TRBV5-4
AWSETGGNTIY | TRBJ1-3 | TRBV30
ASSPREGRGVEQF | TRBJ2-1 | TRBV6-1
ASGPGVTNEKLF | TRBJ1-4 | TRBV19
ASTAGGRYEQY | TRBJ2-7 | TRBV10-2
ACQKTSGGSSSYEQY | TRBJ2-7 | TRBV12-5
AWSYGGEPGEQY | TRBJ2-7 | TRBV30
ASSSPPGQGREKLF | TRBJ1-4 | TRBV19
ASSLRDRGFYEQY | TRBJ2-7 | TRBV5-1
ASSTTSGTGNEQF | TRBJ2-1 | TRBV5-4
AISVGLEGYT | TRBJ1-2 | TRBV10-3
SGLPTLVNEQF | TRBJ2-1 | TRBV29-1
AISDPGQISGNTIY | TRBJ1-3 | TRBV10-3
SVGVGQGGPQH | TRBJ1-5 | TRBV29-1
ASSIGRTGELF | TRBJ2-2 | TRBV19
ASSRGQSTDTQY | TRBJ2-3 | TRBV5-1
ASSLVLSSTDTQY | TRBJ2-3 | TRBV7-2
ASSESNWNYGYT | TRBJ1-2 | TRBV2
ASTRLESNYGYT | TRBJ1-2 | TRBV7-9
ASSLGEGQQPQH | TRBJ1-5 | TRBV7-9
ASSSRGGADTQY | TRBJ2-3 | TRBV7-9
ASGFGLAEGDTQY | TRBJ2-3 | TRBV12-5
ASSPRLNPYNEQF | TRBJ2-1 | TRBV7-2
ASSFSTGEAEAF | TRBJ1-1 | TRBV5-1
ASSQDQLVAGGRTDTQY | TRBJ2-3 | TRBV4-1
ASSQAGADPAKNIQY | TRBJ2-4 | TRBV4-1
ASSSRVEGYT | TRBJ1-2 | TRBV6-5
ASSEAPDTYYGYT | TRBJ1-2 | TRBV25-1